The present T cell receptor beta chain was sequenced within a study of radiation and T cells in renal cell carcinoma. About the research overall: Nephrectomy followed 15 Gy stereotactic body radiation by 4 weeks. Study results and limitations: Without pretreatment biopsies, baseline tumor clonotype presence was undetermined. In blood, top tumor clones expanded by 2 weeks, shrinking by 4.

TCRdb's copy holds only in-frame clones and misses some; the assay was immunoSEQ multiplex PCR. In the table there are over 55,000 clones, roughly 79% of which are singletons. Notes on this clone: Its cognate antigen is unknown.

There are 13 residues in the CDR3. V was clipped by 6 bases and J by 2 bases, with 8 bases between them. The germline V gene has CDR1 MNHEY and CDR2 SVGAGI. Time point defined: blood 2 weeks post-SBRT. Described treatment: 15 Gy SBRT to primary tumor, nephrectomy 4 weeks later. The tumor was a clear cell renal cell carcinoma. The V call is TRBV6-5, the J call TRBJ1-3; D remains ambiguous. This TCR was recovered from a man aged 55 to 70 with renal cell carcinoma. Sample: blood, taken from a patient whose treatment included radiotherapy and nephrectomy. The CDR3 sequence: CASREGAGNTIYF. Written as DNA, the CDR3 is TGTGCCAGCAGAGAGGGAGCTGGAAACACCATATATTTT.